Listed here is a single TCR beta chain. Its antigen is still unknown. Base qualities are missing; no much larger clone stands one base away. The entire isolated RNA was reverse transcribed using the High Capacity cDNA Reverse Transcription Kit, and thus expressed TCRB transcripts were sequenced. Deep immunoSEQ sequencing was performed on naive, central memory and regulatory T cell samples, with an average of around 3.4 million total reads per sample. Sorted cells were lysed in RLT buffer, and RNA was extracted using DNase-treated RNeasy Micro or Mini kits according to cell number. Each cell subset was processed on its own to prevent cross-contamination, while patient and healthy donor samples were processed together. Using the immunoSEQ multiplex PCR, TCRB sequences were amplified from cDNA into 87-bp fragments spanning the CDR3 region. Sequencing of the amplicons was done on the Illumina HiSeq platform. In the original analysis: Synthetic template baselines were used to correct PCR bias computationally, reads within Hamming distance 2 were collapsed, and singletons that could not be merged were discarded. Reads were aligned against IMGT to assign V, D and J genes, CDR3 length and insertions or deletions at six rearrangement sites. Within each subset, clonotype counts were normalized to sorted cell number, and only after that were true diversity and Gini coefficients computed with the tcR R package. The overlap coefficient, calculated on TCRB nucleotide sequences, was used to quantify repertoire sharing. Out-of-frame TCRB sequences from naive cells were analyzed to stand in for the pre-selection repertoire. TCRdb stores this immuneACCESS table with in-frame sequences only. Part of the clones is absent; in the studies checked, under half of the shortfall reflects unresolved V genes, and no reason is known for the rest. The DNA was the basis for D and trimming; V, J and clone size are from that table. This sample comprises 350,000 to 450,000 clones, 10% to 15% of them detected only once. Over 0.008% of the sample goes to the ten largest clones.

A single peripheral blood draw of approximately 0.11 L on average was collected from each donor into heparinised tubes. Naive, central memory, regulatory and stem cell-like memory CD4+ T cells were sorted on a BD FACSAria II using a panel including CD45RO, CCR7, CD25, CD127, CD95 and CD27. Purity was above 98% for every sorted population. PBMCs were isolated immediately by Lymphoprep density gradient centrifugation and stained directly without culture. Samples were stained and sorted in pairs, with one healthy donor and one patient per experiment, so that batch effects were minimized. This entry is derived from a study of beta chain features in type 1 diabetes (dated by TCRdb to the late 2010s). In terms of the full investigation: Mean age, gender distribution, total cell number and subset yield did not differ between patients and healthy donors. Across all samples, approximately 98,000,000 sorted cells were examined, and cell number per subset correlated strongly with RNA yield. The study compared the TCRB repertoires of sorted circulating CD4+ T cell subsets in recently diagnosed type 1 diabetes patients with those in matched healthy donors. Whereas all 30 or so donors provided naive and central memory subsets, regulatory and stem cell-like memory subsets were isolated from just 8 patients and about 8 healthy donors.

General conclusions and limits of the study: At VDJ recombination sites, patients with type 1 diabetes made fewer insertions and deleted more nucleotides, a pattern implying thymic rearrangement abnormalities. The naive, central memory and regulatory TCRB repertoires appeared to resemble one another more closely among patients than among healthy donors. Because small numbers of individuals were included in the HLA sub-analyses, any influence of HLA type on TCRB rearrangement was left unresolved. A moderate but significant shortening of TCRB CDR3 length was observed in type 1 diabetes patients in all four CD4+ subsets. PCR may preferentially amplify shorter templates, but because patient and control samples were amplified and corrected together, any resulting skew would affect both groups equally. Sequencing cDNA rather than genomic DNA could over-represent highly expressing activated cells, although activation and CD3 levels did not differ between groups.

Trimming takes 7 bases from V and 4 bases from J, and the germline ends sit 11 bases apart. The CDR3 covers 13 residues, taking in both the cysteine and the phenylalanine. The DNA shown is the 39-base CDR3, in frame from base 1. The germline V gene specifies ENHRY as CDR1 and SYGVKD as CDR2. In this chain, TRBV10-3 is recombined with TRBJ2-1; TRBD1 is a weak D gene call, 5 bases matching. The sequence was obtained from a woman aged 18-29 years with type 1 diabetes. The material sequenced was naive CD4+ T cells from blood. Interpreted using the paper, the cell subset or site label stands for: true naive CD4+ T cells. The DNA is as follows: TGTGCCATCAATTCCGACAGATACAATGAGCAGTTCTTC. Its translation is CAINSDRYNEQFF.